Listed below are T cell receptor beta chains from one sample, sequenced in a study of shared clonotypes between healthy human individuals. The data were produced by immunoSEQ multiplex PCR, yet TCRdb's version contains in-frame clones alone and is incomplete. The sample holds approximately 530,000 clones; 90% to 96% are singletons and the top ten take roughly 0.06%. Material: naive CD4+ T cells sorted from blood. Receptors originate from a woman aged 30 to 39 in good health. CDR3s include the opening cysteine and the closing phenylalanine or tryptophan.

CDR3aa: CASSPPGGASGLGRTQYF
j_gene: TRBJ2-5
v_gene: TRBV9

CDR3aa: CASSLGLAGQIETQYF
j_gene: TRBJ2-5
v_gene: TRBV5-1

CDR3aa: CASSEQYF
j_gene: TRBJ2-7
v_gene: TRBV21-1

CDR3aa: CASSAPGKQETQYF
j_gene: TRBJ2-5
v_gene: TRBV9

CDR3aa: CSDLTSTDTQYF
j_gene: TRBJ2-3
v_gene: TRBV29-1

CDR3aa: CASSLVAGSNQPQHF
j_gene: TRBJ1-5
v_gene: TRBV7-2

CDR3aa: CASSHANRGNNSPLHF
j_gene: TRBJ1-6
v_gene: TRBV5-6

CDR3aa: CASIGTGTGDNEQFF
j_gene: TRBJ2-1
v_gene: TRBV19

CDR3aa: CASSLVLAENNEQFF
j_gene: TRBJ2-1
v_gene: TRBV7-9

CDR3aa: CASSRTQYRWETQYF
j_gene: TRBJ2-5
v_gene: TRBV6-6

CDR3aa: CASSKQGENTEAFF
j_gene: TRBJ1-1
v_gene: TRBV2

CDR3aa: CASSPSSSNQPQHF
j_gene: TRBJ1-5
v_gene: TRBV18

CDR3aa: CASSLEQSSYNEQFF
j_gene: TRBJ2-1
v_gene: TRBV7-2

CDR3aa: CASSLPGGEQYF
j_gene: TRBJ2-7
v_gene: TRBV4-1

CDR3aa: CASSYSKAYNEQFF
j_gene: TRBJ2-1
v_gene: TRBV6-5

CDR3aa: CASSLDKDQETQYF
j_gene: TRBJ2-5
v_gene: TRBV7-3

CDR3aa: CASSYGTSGTSTDTQYF
j_gene: TRBJ2-3
v_gene: TRBV28

CDR3aa: CASSLVMLGLAGDYEQYF
j_gene: NA
v_gene: TRBV28

CDR3aa: CAKPRGLAGPDTQYF
j_gene: TRBJ2-3
v_gene: TRBV7-7

CDR3aa: CASSPRGEIVDTQYF
j_gene: TRBJ2-3
v_gene: TRBV9

CDR3aa: CASSQPGRGTNEKLFF
j_gene: TRBJ1-4
v_gene: TRBV4-1

CDR3aa: CASSLLSNSESYGYTF
j_gene: TRBJ1-2
v_gene: TRBV28

CDR3aa: CSLRTGGEETQYF
j_gene: TRBJ2-5
v_gene: TRBV29-1

CDR3aa: CASSLVAGGTYNEQFF
j_gene: TRBJ2-1
v_gene: TRBV18

CDR3aa: CATRGPRFYEQYF
j_gene: TRBJ2-7
v_gene: TRBV28

CDR3aa: CASSRGGRNEKLFF
j_gene: TRBJ1-4
v_gene: TRBV28

CDR3aa: CASSLGYPANTGELFF
j_gene: TRBJ2-2
v_gene: TRBV27

CDR3aa: CASSSGAGLGNTEAFF
j_gene: TRBJ1-1
v_gene: TRBV28

CDR3aa: CASSAGEGGIGGYTF
j_gene: TRBJ1-2
v_gene: TRBV9

CDR3aa: CASSYKDRGYEQYF
j_gene: TRBJ2-7
v_gene: TRBV6-5

CDR3aa: CASSQGRSGYGYTF
j_gene: TRBJ1-2
v_gene: TRBV4-1

CDR3aa: CASSYSPGLAEYEQYF
j_gene: TRBJ2-7
v_gene: TRBV6-5

CDR3aa: CASSLTKGLAGSYEQYF
j_gene: TRBJ2-7
v_gene: TRBV11-2

CDR3aa: CASSRLNKGNEQFF
j_gene: TRBJ2-1
v_gene: TRBV27

CDR3aa: CASSVRQSTDTQYF
j_gene: TRBJ2-3
v_gene: TRBV19

CDR3aa: CASSLGTEGYQPQHF
j_gene: TRBJ1-5
v_gene: TRBV7-2

CDR3aa: CASSLADGIGNTEAFF
j_gene: TRBJ1-1
v_gene: TRBV28

CDR3aa: CASSTQVSEQYF
j_gene: TRBJ2-7
v_gene: TRBV28

CDR3aa: CASISGQGAFEQYF
j_gene: NA
v_gene: TRBV5-1